This T cell receptor beta chain was sequenced for a study of blood T cell repertoires in COVID-19. Produced via immunoSEQ multiplex PCR; TCRdb's table is partial and in-frame only. The sample records around 90,000 clones, around 90% being singletons. Looked up from germline, CDR1 is MNHEY and CDR2 is SVGAGI. V lost 6 bases, J lost 1 base, and 11 bases lay in between. The CDR3 sequence is 14 residues long. The chain links TRBV6-5 to TRBJ2-3; D perhaps matches TRBD2 (5 bases). Sequencing used peripheral blood. The TCR comes from a male donor with acute or convalescent COVID-19. As DNA, the CDR3 is TGTGCCAGCAGAACCGGGATCCGCACAGATACGCAGTATTTT. As protein: CASRTGIRTDTQYF.